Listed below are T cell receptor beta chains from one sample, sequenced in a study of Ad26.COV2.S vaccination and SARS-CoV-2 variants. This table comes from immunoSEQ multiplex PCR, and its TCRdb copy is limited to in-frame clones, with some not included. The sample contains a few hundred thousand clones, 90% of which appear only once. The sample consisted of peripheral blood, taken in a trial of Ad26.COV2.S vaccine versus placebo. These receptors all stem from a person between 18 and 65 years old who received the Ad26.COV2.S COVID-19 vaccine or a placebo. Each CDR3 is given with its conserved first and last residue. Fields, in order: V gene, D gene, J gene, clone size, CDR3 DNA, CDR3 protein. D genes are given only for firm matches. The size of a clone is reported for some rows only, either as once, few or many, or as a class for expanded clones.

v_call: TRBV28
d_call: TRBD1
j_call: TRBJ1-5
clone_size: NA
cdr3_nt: TGTGCCAGCAGTTCCCGACAGGGCTACCAGCCCCAGCATTTT
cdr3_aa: CASSSRQGYQPQHF

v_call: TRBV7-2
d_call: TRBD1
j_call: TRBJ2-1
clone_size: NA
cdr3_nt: TGTGCCAGCAGCTTAGGACAGGGGATATATGAGCAGTTCTTC
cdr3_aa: CASSLGQGIYEQFF

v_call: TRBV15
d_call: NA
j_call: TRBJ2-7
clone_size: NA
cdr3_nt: TGTGCCACCAGCAGAGACCCAGGGTACGAGCAGTACTTC
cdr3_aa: CATSRDPGYEQYF

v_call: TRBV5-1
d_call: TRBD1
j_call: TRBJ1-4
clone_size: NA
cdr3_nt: TGCGCCAGCAGCCTGGCGGACAGGGGGGAGGAAAAACTGTTTTTT
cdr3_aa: CASSLADRGEEKLFF

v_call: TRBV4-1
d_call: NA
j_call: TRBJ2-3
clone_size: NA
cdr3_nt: TGCGCCAGCAGCCGGCCAGGGACCACAGATACGCAGTATTTT
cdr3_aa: CASSRPGTTDTQYF

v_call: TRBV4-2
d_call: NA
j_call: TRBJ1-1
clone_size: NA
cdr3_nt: TGTGCCAGCAGCCAAGATGTCGGGGGGAACACTGAAGCTTTCTTT
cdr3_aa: CASSQDVGGNTEAFF

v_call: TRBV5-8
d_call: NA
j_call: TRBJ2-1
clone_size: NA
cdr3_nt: TGTGCCAGCAGCACGCGAGGGAATGAGCAGTTCTTC
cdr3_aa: CASSTRGNEQFF

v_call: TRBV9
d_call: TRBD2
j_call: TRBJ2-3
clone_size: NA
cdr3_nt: TGTGCCAGCAGCGTAGCTGCGGGAGACACAGATACGCAGTATTTT
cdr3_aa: CASSVAAGDTDTQYF

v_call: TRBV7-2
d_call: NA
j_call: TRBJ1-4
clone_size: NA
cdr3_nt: TGTGCCAGCAGCTTAACCCGGGGGTTTGGTGAAAAACTGTTTTTT
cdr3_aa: CASSLTRGFGEKLFF

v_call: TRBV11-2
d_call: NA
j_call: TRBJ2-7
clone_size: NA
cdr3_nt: TGTGCCAGCAGCCTTCCCGGGCGGTCCTCCTACGAGCAGTACTTC
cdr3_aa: CASSLPGRSSYEQYF

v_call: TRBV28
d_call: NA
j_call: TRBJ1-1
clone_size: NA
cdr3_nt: TGTGCCAGCATGGTATTCCAGACCAACACTGAAGCTTTCTTT
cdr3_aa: CASMVFQTNTEAFF

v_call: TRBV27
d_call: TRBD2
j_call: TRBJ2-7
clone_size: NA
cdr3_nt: TGTGCCAGCAGTGCCGCTAGCGGAGGATCCTCCTACGAGCAGTACTTC
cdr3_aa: CASSAASGGSSYEQYF

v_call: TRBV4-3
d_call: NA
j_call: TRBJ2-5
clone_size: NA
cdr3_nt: TGCGCCAGCAGCCAAGATGGCCCCCAGGCCCAGTACTTC
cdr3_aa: CASSQDGPQAQYF

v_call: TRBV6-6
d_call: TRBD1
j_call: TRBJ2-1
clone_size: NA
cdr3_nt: TGTGCCAGCAGTTTAACCGGGACAGGGGTCAATGAGCAGTTCTTC
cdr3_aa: CASSLTGTGVNEQFF

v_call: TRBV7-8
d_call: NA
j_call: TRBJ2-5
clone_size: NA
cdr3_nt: TGTGCCAGCAGCGTCGGGACCAACCAAGAGACCCAGTACTTC
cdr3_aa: CASSVGTNQETQYF

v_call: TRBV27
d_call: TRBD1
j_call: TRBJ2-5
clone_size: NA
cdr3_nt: TGTGCCAGCAGTCTTACCGGGACAGGGGGGATCGAAGAGACCCAGTACTTC
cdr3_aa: CASSLTGTGGIEETQYF

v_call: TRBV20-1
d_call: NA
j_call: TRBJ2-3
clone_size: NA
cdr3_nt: TGCAGTGCAGCCTTGGCAGATACGCAGTATTTT
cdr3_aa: CSAALADTQYF

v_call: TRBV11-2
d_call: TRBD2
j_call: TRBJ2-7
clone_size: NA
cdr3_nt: TGTGCCAGCAGCCCCACAGCGGGAGGGTACGAGCAGTACTTC
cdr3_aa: CASSPTAGGYEQYF

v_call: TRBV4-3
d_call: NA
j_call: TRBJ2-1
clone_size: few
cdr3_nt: TGCGCCAGCAGCCAAGATGGGAACTTCGGGAATGAGCAGTTCTTC
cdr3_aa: CASSQDGNFGNEQFF

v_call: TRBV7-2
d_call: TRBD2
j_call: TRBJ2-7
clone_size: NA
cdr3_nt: TGTGCCAGCAGCTTACAGGGACTAGCCCTCGAGCAGTACTTC
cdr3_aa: CASSLQGLALEQYF

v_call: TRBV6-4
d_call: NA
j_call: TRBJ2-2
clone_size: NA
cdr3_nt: TGTGCCAGCAGTGAACACAACACCGGGGAGCTGTTTTTT
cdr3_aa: CASSEHNTGELFF

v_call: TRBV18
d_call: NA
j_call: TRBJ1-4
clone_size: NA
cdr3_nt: TGTGCCAGCTCACGGACAGATACTAATGAAAAACTGTTTTTT
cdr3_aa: CASSRTDTNEKLFF

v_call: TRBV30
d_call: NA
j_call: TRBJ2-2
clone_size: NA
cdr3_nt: TGTGCCTGGAAAGGTCCAGCGAACACCGGGGAGCTGTTTTTT
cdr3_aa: CAWKGPANTGELFF

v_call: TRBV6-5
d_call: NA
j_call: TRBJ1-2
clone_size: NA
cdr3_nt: TGTGCCAGCACCGAAGGAGAAAGGCGGGGCTACACCTTC
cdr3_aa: CASTEGERRGYTF

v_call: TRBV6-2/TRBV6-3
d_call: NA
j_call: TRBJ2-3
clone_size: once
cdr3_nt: TGTGCCAGCAGCGGCCATTTTGATACGCAGTATTTT
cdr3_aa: CASSGHFDTQYF

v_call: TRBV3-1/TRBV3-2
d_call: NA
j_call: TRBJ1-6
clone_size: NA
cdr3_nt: TGTGCCAGCAGCCAGGGGAGGATAGGGTCTAATAATTCACCCCTCCACTTT
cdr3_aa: CASSQGRIGSNNSPLHF

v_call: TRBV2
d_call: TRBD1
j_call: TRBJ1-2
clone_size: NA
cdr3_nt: TGTGCCAGCAGTGCGGGACAGGGGGCGCGAATCTATGGCTACACCTTC
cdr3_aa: CASSAGQGARIYGYTF

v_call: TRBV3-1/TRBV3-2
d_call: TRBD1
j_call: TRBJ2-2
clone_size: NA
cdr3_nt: TGTGCCAGCAGCCAAGTGCGGACAGGGGACACCGGGGAGCTGTTTTTT
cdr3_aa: CASSQVRTGDTGELFF

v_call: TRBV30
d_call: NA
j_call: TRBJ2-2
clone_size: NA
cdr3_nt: TGTGCCTGGAGTGTATTCGCGGACCGGGAGCTGTTTTTT
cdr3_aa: CAWSVFADRELFF

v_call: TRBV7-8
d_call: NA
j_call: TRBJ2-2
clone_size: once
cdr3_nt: TGTGCCAGCAGCTTAGTTTTAGGGGGACACGGGGAGCTGTTTTTT
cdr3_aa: CASSLVLGGHGELFF

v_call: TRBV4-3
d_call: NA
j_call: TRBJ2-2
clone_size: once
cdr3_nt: TGCGCCAGCAGCCAAGATCACGCGGCGGGGAGACCGAACACCGGGGAGCTGTTTTTT
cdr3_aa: CASSQDHAAGRPNTGELFF

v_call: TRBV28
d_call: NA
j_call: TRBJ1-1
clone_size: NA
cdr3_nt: TGTGCCAGCAGTTTATTAGGCAGCTTTGAAGCTTTCTTT
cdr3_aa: CASSLLGSFEAFF

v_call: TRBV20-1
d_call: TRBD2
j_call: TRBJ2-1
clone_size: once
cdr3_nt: TGCAGTGCTAGTAAGGTAGCGGGAGGGTCCTACAATGAGCAGTTCTTC
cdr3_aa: CSASKVAGGSYNEQFF